Listed below are T cell receptor beta chains from one sample, sequenced in a study of cytomegalovirus exposure and HLA in healthy donors. Clones were sequenced by immunoSEQ multiplex PCR, and TCRdb holds only the in-frame ones, with some missing. The sample contains about 120,000 clones, less than 85% of which appear only once. The specimen sequenced was PBMCs. The origin of the receptors is a man younger than 45 in good health and CMV-seropositive. CDR3s include the opening cysteine and the closing phenylalanine or tryptophan.

CDR3 length: 14
J gene: TRBJ1-2
V gene: TRBV18
CDR3 protein: CASSPQGQIYGYTF

CDR3 length: 16
J gene: TRBJ2-1
V gene: TRBV5-4
CDR3 protein: CASSPEPGSSYNEQFF

CDR3 length: 11
J gene: TRBJ1-1
V gene: TRBV20-1
CDR3 protein: CSASGLTEAFF

CDR3 length: 13
J gene: TRBJ1-3
V gene: TRBV7-9
CDR3 protein: CASRRGSGNTIYF

CDR3 length: 14
J gene: TRBJ1-1
V gene: TRBV2
CDR3 protein: CASVSGGRRTEAFF

CDR3 length: 15
J gene: TRBJ2-2
V gene: TRBV11-2
CDR3 protein: CASSLEGGNTGELFF

CDR3 length: 16
J gene: TRBJ1-4
V gene: TRBV28
CDR3 protein: CASSPWWEATNEKLFF

CDR3 length: 15
J gene: TRBJ1-1
V gene: TRBV7-8
CDR3 protein: CASSLALLGQHEAFF

CDR3 length: 12
J gene: TRBJ2-7
V gene: TRBV6-1
CDR3 protein: CASRTGDYEQYF

CDR3 length: 14
J gene: TRBJ2-1
V gene: TRBV11-3
CDR3 protein: CASSAGQHYNEQFF

CDR3 length: 14
J gene: TRBJ1-2
V gene: TRBV27
CDR3 protein: CASRLAWGAQGYTF

CDR3 length: 19
J gene: TRBJ1-3
V gene: TRBV4-1
CDR3 protein: CASSQGIKGGVRGGNTIYF

CDR3 length: 15
J gene: TRBJ2-5
V gene: TRBV6-6
CDR3 protein: CASSDPGTALWEQYF

CDR3 length: 14
J gene: TRBJ1-1
V gene: TRBV6-1
CDR3 protein: CASITGFVNTEAFF

CDR3 length: 13
J gene: TRBJ1-5
V gene: TRBV5-6
CDR3 protein: CASSLDQGGPQHF

CDR3 length: 14
J gene: TRBJ1-6
V gene: TRBV19
CDR3 protein: CASSMGQGYSPLHF

CDR3 length: 14
J gene: TRBJ2-7
V gene: TRBV28
CDR3 protein: CASSFVQGSDEQYF

CDR3 length: 14
J gene: TRBJ2-5
V gene: TRBV7-6
CDR3 protein: CASSLGQSQETQYF

CDR3 length: 13
J gene: TRBJ2-2
V gene: TRBV6-4
CDR3 protein: CASSRQATGELFF

CDR3 length: 16
J gene: TRBJ1-6
V gene: TRBV18
CDR3 protein: CASSPPREASGSPLHF

CDR3 length: 15
J gene: TRBJ2-7
V gene: TRBV9
CDR3 protein: CASSASGGAFYEQYF

CDR3 length: 12
J gene: TRBJ1-2
V gene: TRBV19
CDR3 protein: CASSIVGYGYTF

CDR3 length: 15
J gene: TRBJ2-5
V gene: TRBV19
CDR3 protein: CASSPPGGRKETQYF

CDR3 length: 14
J gene: TRBJ1-1
V gene: TRBV2
CDR3 protein: CASSETGPNTEAFF

CDR3 length: 14
J gene: TRBJ2-3
V gene: TRBV2
CDR3 protein: CASNLNRGTDTQYF

CDR3 length: 14
J gene: TRBJ2-7
V gene: TRBV19
CDR3 protein: CATESEGRSHEQYF

CDR3 length: 15
J gene: TRBJ1-1
V gene: TRBV5-1
CDR3 protein: CASSPPGRELTEAFF

CDR3 length: 15
J gene: TRBJ1-6
V gene: TRBV19
CDR3 protein: CASSPLRGRNSPLHF

CDR3 length: 12
J gene: TRBJ1-1
V gene: TRBV6-6
CDR3 protein: CASRPRGTEAFF

CDR3 length: 15
J gene: TRBJ1-1
V gene: TRBV6-1
CDR3 protein: CASSQQTGSGTEAFF

CDR3 length: 15
J gene: TRBJ2-3
V gene: TRBV18
CDR3 protein: CASSPEAFVRDTQYF

CDR3 length: 18
J gene: TRBJ1-3
V gene: TRBV10-1
CDR3 protein: CASSEFGTSLGSGNTIYF